This TCR beta chain stems from a study of T cell responses to AZD1222 COVID-19 vaccine. This clone was recorded once. The same CDR3 also results from other DNA sequences found in this sample. Profiled with immunoSEQ multiplex PCR; TCRdb holds only in-frame clones, not every one. This table has fewer than 120,000 clones, about 81% appearing once. CDR3 length: 14 amino acids. The V gene lost 2 bases and the J gene lost 1 base, with 8 bases spanning the gap. Looked up from germline, CDR1 is LNHDA and CDR2 is SQIVND (reference sequence). The rearrangement links TRBV19 to TRBJ1-1, with a tentative D call TRBD1 (5 bases). The sample was peripheral blood, taken on day 0 of AZD1222 vaccination. This TCR came from an adult in good health. The CDR3 DNA is TGTGCCAGTAGTATACGGGGACCGAACACTGAAGCTTTCTTT. Its protein is CASSIRGPNTEAFF.